Each of the 19 T cell receptor beta chains below was sequenced from the same sample in a study of chemoradiotherapy in HPV16-positive cancers. Clones were sequenced by immunoSEQ multiplex PCR, and TCRdb holds only the in-frame ones, with some missing. The sample holds fewer than 20,000 clones, roughly 84% seen once. The material sequenced was blood, taken from a patient who underwent chemoradiotherapy. These receptors were obtained from a human donor with HPV-associated anogenital cancer.

V gene TRBV6-5 combines with J gene TRBJ1-1, with no clear D. Germline V gene lookup returns CDR1 MNHEY and CDR2 SVGAGI. The CDR3 has 11 residues. V was shortened by 4 bases and J by 5 bases, with 5 bases between the two germline ends. This CDR3 is CASSFQTEAFF. DNA of the CDR3: TGTGCCAGCAGTTTTCAAACTGAAGCTTTCTTT.

The rearrangement uses TRBV5-4 and TRBJ2-1; TRBD2 matches 13 bases. V lost 4 bases to trimming and J lost 6 bases; unmatched junction nucleotides: 4. Per the germline V gene, CDR1 is SGHNT and CDR2 is YYREEE (reference sequence). The CDR3 extends over 15 amino acids. Here the CDR3 DNA reads TGTGCCAGCAGCACGGGACTAGCGGGGAGCAATGAGCAGTTCTTC. Translating it yields CASSTGLAGSNEQFF.

This sequence joins TRBV5-1 and TRBJ2-5; D is undetermined. Trimming took off 0 bases at V and 3 bases at J, with 12 bases between the two ends. This CDR3 region has 15 residues. Germline V gives CDR1 SGHRS, CDR2 YFSETQ. As DNA, the CDR3 is TGCGCCAGCAGCTTGGGCGGTATATTGAAAGAGACCCAGTACTTC. It encodes CASSLGGILKETQYF.

J is TRBJ1-1 and V is TRBV5-8; 12 bases agree with TRBD1. Germline CDR1 is SGHTS and CDR2 is YDEGEE. The CDR3 runs 16 residues. V gave up 0 bases and J gave up 11 bases; unmatched junction bases: 11. The CDR3 region is CASSLVVGQGAVGAFF. The CDR3 DNA sequence: TGTGCCAGCAGCTTGGTTGTGGGACAGGGGGCCGTCGGGGCTTTCTTT.

This clone was seen only a few times. This sequence joins TRBV7-2 and TRBJ2-4; D is possibly TRBD1 or TRBD2 (5 bases each). Between the trimmed V and J ends, which lost 2 bases and 6 bases, there was a span of 11 bases. This CDR3 contains 14 residues. Germline lookup yields CDR1 SGHTA and CDR2 FQGNSA. This CDR3 reads CASSLIRGANIQYF. The CDR3 DNA follows: TGTGCCAGCAGCTTAATTAGAGGGGCAAACATTCAGTACTTC.

V usage is TRBV7-6 and J usage is TRBJ2-5; D unresolved. This CDR3 contains 16 residues. V was pared by 0 bases and J by 0 bases, with 11 bases between. The germline V gene has CDR1 SGHVS and CDR2 FNYEAQ. CDR3 in amino acids: CASSLAGIPYQETQYF. CDR3 bases: TGTGCCAGCAGCTTAGCAGGGATCCCGTACCAAGAGACCCAGTACTTC.

This clone came up a few times. V and J are TRBV18 and TRBJ2-7; D is unresolved. The CDR3 is 15 residues long. Germline lookup yields CDR1 KGHSH and CDR2 LQKENI. V was cut by 0 bases and J by 0 bases, with 9 bases left in between. Here the CDR3 DNA reads TGTGCCAGCTCACCACCGATGAGTCCCTCCTACGAGCAGTACTTC. The encoded protein is CASSPPMSPSYEQYF.

This clone was seen just once. The chain carries TRBV2 and TRBJ2-3, with 12 positions matching TRBD1. V shed 7 bases, J shed 4 bases, and the junction held 9 bases outside the gene matches. The CDR3 sequence is 16 residues long. Germline V gene data show CDR1 as SNHLY and CDR2 as FYNNEI. This CDR3 is CASNGGQGASADTQYF. For the CDR3, the DNA is TGTGCCAGCAATGGGGGACAGGGGGCGTCTGCAGATACGCAGTATTTT.

The chain couples TRBV5-6 to TRBJ2-5; D unclear. The CDR3 spans 15 residues. The germline V gene encodes CDR1 SGHDT and CDR2 YYEEEE. With 5 bases removed from V and 5 bases from J, the gap between germline ends came to 19 bases. CDR3 nucleotide sequence: TGTGCCAGCAGAAGGGAATATCGACCCGGGGAGACCCAGTACTTC. It is translated as CASRREYRPGETQYF.

The rearrangement links TRBV29-1 to TRBJ2-4; the D is unclear. The CDR3 contains 13 residues. From germline, CDR1 is SQVTM and CDR2 ANQGSEA. V lost 4 bases and J lost 3, with 10 bases in between. CDR3 nucleotide sequence: TGCAGCGTTGTAGGCCCCGGCAAAAACATTCAGTACTTC. Encoded protein: CSVVGPGKNIQYF.

J is TRBJ1-1 and V is TRBV6-4; D uncertain. The germline V gene has CDR1 MRHNA and CDR2 SNTAGT. V gave up 2 bases and J gave up 0 bases, with 4 bases separating them. CDR3 size: 13 residues. CDR3 residues: CASSDVLNTEAFF. The CDR3 bases are TGTGCCAGCAGTGACGTTCTGAACACTGAAGCTTTCTTT.

The CDR3, as DNA: TGTGCCAGCAGTTACCGCGTCGACGGTTCCATTCAGTACTTC. It translates to CASSYRVDGSIQYF. V gene TRBV6-5 combines with J gene TRBJ2-4; D remains unclear. The CDR3 totals 14 residues. V was shortened by 2 bases and J by 9 bases, with 14 bases between the two germline ends. Germline V gene lookup returns CDR1 MNHEY and CDR2 SVGAGI.

V gene TRBV13 combines with J gene TRBJ2-1; TRBD1 matches 8 bases. V gave up 1 base and J gave up 2 bases; unmatched junction bases: 10. Germline loops: CDR1 PRHDT, CDR2 FYEKMQ (reference sequence). The CDR3 extends over 18 amino acids. The CDR3 DNA follows: TGTGCCAGCAGCTTAGAGCGGACAGGGAGGATCACCTACAATGAGCAGTTCTTC. Its protein is CASSLERTGRITYNEQFF. The variable domain in full, with the rest retrieved from reference TRBV13 and TRBJ2-1, is AAGVIQSPRHLIKEKRETATLKCYPIPRHDTVYWYQQGPGQDPQFLISFYEKMQSDKGSIPDRFSAQQFSDYHSELNMSSLELGDSALYFCASSLERTGRITYNEQFFGPGTRLTVL.

This clone is a singleton in its sample. This rearrangement joins TRBV6-6 to TRBJ1-3; 9 bases fit TRBD1. The CDR3 totals 15 residues. V shed 4 bases and J 2 bases; nucleotides not matched to a gene: 3. The germline V gene has CDR1 MNHNY and CDR2 SVGAGI (reference sequence). CDR3 nucleotides: TGTGCCAGCAGTTTTCGGGACAGGGCTGGAAACACCATATATTTT. It codes for CASSFRDRAGNTIYF.

The gene calls are TRBV5-6 and TRBJ1-3; D is unresolved. The germline V gene encodes CDR1 SGHDT and CDR2 YYEEEE. This CDR3 has 14 residues. V was trimmed by 4 bases and J by 0 bases, leaving 8 bases between them. The CDR3 region is CASSPGSSGNTIYF. The CDR3, as DNA: TGTGCCAGCAGCCCGGGGTCCTCTGGAAACACCATATATTTT. The full variable domain, completed using reference TRBV5-6 and TRBJ1-3, is DAGVTQSPTHLIKTRGQQVTLRCSPKSGHDTVSWYQQALGQGPQFIFQYYEEEERQRGNFPDRFSGHQFPNYSSELNVNALLLGDSALYLCASSPGSSGNTIYFGEGSWLTVV.

The chain couples TRBV10-3 to TRBJ2-3; TRBD1 agrees at 9 bases. The CDR3 is 15 amino acids. Trimming removed 6 bases from V and 1 base from J; junction bases left unmatched: 5. Germline lookup yields CDR1 ENHRY and CDR2 SYGVKD. CDR3 nucleotides: TGTGCCATCAGGGGGGGGGACAGGGGCACAGATACGCAGTATTTT. It is translated as CAIRGGDRGTDTQYF.

CDR3 in DNA: TGTGCCAGCAGTGATTATGCGGGGAACAACAATGAGCAGTTCTTC. This sequence encodes CASSDYAGNNNEQFF. The V and J genes are TRBV6-1 and TRBJ2-1; D might be TRBD2 (6 bases). Trimming cost V 3 bases and J 5 bases, with 14 bases left between them. This CDR3 spans 15 amino acids. The germline gives CDR1 MNHNS, CDR2 SASEGT.

The chain couples TRBV2 to TRBJ2-1; D ambiguous. CDR3 length: 13 residues. The germline V and J ends were trimmed by 7 bases and 0 bases, with 7 bases remaining between them. CDR1 and CDR2 from the germline V gene are SNHLY and FYNNEI. The chain's CDR3 is CASMESSYNEQFF. Here the CDR3 DNA reads TGTGCCAGCATGGAGAGCTCCTACAATGAGCAGTTCTTC.

The rearrangement uses TRBV19 and TRBJ2-3; 14 bases map to TRBD2. The CDR3 contains 17 residues. V lost 6 bases to trimming and J lost 1 base; unmatched junction nucleotides: 6. Germline assignment: CDR1 LNHDA and CDR2 SQIVND (reference sequence). CDR3 in amino acids: CASRTGTSGGRTDTQYF. The CDR3 DNA sequence: TGTGCCAGTAGAACCGGGACTAGCGGGGGCCGCACAGATACGCAGTATTTT.